This TCR beta chain was identified during a study of blood T cell repertoires in COVID-19. Background on the study: Collection of acute and convalescent COVID-19 samples took place in the United States, Italy and Spain.

Germline V CDR1 and CDR2: PRHDT, FYEKMQ (reference sequence). With V trimmed by 4 bases and J by 2 bases, 7 bases remained unmatched. The CDR3 is 15 residues long. Source study methods: Estimation of nucleated cell counts relied on the amplification of reference gene primers. Assay used: immunoSEQ multiplex PCR; TCRdb lists only in-frame clones, some missing. V and J calls and clone size come straight from that table; D and trimming were deduced from the DNA. The sample has roughly 77,000 clones, more than 60% seen once; the top ten hold just under 10%. The sample was peripheral blood. The chain is built from TRBV13 and TRBJ2-7; 8 nucleotides line up with TRBD1. This clonotype was sampled from a human donor in a cohort sampled during active COVID-19. The CDR3 DNA follows: TGTGCCAGCAGCTCTGCCCTGGACAGGGCCTACGAGCAGTACTTC. Translation gives CASSSALDRAYEQYF.